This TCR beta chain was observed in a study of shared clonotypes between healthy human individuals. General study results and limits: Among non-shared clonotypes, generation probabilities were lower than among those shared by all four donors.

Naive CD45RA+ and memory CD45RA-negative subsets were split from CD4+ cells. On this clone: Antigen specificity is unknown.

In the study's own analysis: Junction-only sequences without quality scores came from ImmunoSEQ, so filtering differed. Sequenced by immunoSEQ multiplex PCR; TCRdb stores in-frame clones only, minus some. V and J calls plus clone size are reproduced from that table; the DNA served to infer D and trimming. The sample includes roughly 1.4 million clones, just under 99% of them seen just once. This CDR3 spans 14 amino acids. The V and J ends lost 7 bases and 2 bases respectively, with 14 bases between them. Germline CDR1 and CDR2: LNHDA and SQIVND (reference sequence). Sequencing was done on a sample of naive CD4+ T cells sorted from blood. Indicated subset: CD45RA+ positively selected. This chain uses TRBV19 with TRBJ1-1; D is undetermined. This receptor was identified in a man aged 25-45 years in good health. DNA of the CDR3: TGTGCCAGTATAAAGCGGTCGGGAAACACTGAAGCTTTCTTT. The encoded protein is CASIKRSGNTEAFF.